Below are 25 T cell receptor beta chains sequenced from a single sample in a study of blood T cell repertoires in COVID-19. Some clones are missing from TCRdb's copy, which holds only in-frame ones; the method was immunoSEQ multiplex PCR. The data contain 70,000 to 95,000 clones, around 89% of them seen just once; the ten biggest clones take up approximately 13%. What was sequenced was peripheral blood. These receptors were obtained from a man aged 65-85 years with active or convalescent COVID-19.

The chain has TRBV6-5 and TRBJ2-2, with unresolved D. Trimming took off 7 bases at V and 4 bases at J, with 13 bases between the two ends. The CDR3 spans 14 residues. Germline CDR1 reads MNHEY; CDR2 reads SVGAGI. The CDR3 bases are TGTGCCAGCAATAGTAACAGCTTCACCGGGGAGCTGTTTTTT. Translation gives CASNSNSFTGELFF.

The V call is TRBV2, the J call TRBJ1-5, with a possible D match to TRBD1 (5 bases). The CDR3 extends over 13 amino acids. In germline, CDR1 is SNHLY, CDR2 FYNNEI. CDR3 in DNA: TGTACCGTGGGGCGTGGACGTGGTCAGCCCCAGCATTTT. It translates to CTVGRGRGQPQHF.

V is TRBV5-1 and J is TRBJ1-6, with unresolved D. The germline V and J ends were trimmed by 0 bases and 8 bases, with 12 bases remaining between them. Germline CDR1 SGHRS, CDR2 YFSETQ. The CDR3 is 15 amino acids. The CDR3 reads CASSLGTGFDSPLHF. The CDR3 nucleotides read TGCGCCAGCAGCTTGGGGACTGGGTTTGATTCACCCCTCCACTTT.

This chain joins TRBV23-1 and TRBJ1-3; 12 bases agree with TRBD1. TRBV23-1 is given ORF status, its function remaining uncertain. CDR3 size: 19 residues. With 3 bases clipped from V and 4 bases from J, the junction kept 13 bases outside the gene matches. The CDR3 region has the DNA TGCGCCAGCAGTCAGATCCGGGACAGGGGGCGAAATTTGGGAAACACCATATATTTT. This sequence encodes CASSQIRDRGRNLGNTIYF.

J is TRBJ2-3 and V is TRBV5-1, with 10 bases identical to TRBD1. The trim removed 3 bases at V and 1 base at J, leaving 8 bases unmatched. Germline V gene lookup returns CDR1 SGHRS and CDR2 YFSETQ. The CDR3 is 17 amino acids. CDR3 residues: CASSSLQGTGGTDTQYF. The CDR3 DNA follows: TGCGCCAGCAGCTCTCTTCAAGGGACAGGGGGCACAGATACGCAGTATTTT.

The chain carries TRBV7-3 and TRBJ1-1, with no clear D. The CDR3 sequence is 14 residues long. In germline, CDR1 is SGHTA, CDR2 FQGTGA. V dropped 2 bases and J dropped 4 bases, with 11 bases sitting between them. CDR3 sequence: CASSLGPSSTEAFF. CDR3 DNA: TGTGCCAGCAGCTTAGGGCCCAGCTCCACTGAAGCTTTCTTT.

The chain combines TRBV7-2 with TRBJ1-6; weak D call: TRBD1 (5 bases). The CDR3 covers 17 residues. The germline V and J ends were trimmed by 4 bases and 7 bases, with 20 bases remaining between them. Germline-derived CDR1 and CDR2 are SGHTA and FQGNSA. This CDR3 reads CASSWRAMDKGNSPLHF. The CDR3 DNA sequence: TGTGCCAGCAGCTGGAGGGCCATGGACAAGGGAAATTCACCCCTCCACTTT. The full variable domain, its missing parts supplied by reference TRBV7-2 and TRBJ1-6, is GAGVSQSPSNKVTEKGKDVELRCDPISGHTALYWYRQSLGQGLEFLIYFQGNSAPDKSGLPSDRFSAERTGGSVSTLTIQRTQQEDSAVYLCASSWRAMDKGNSPLHFGNGTRLTVT.

V is TRBV5-4 and J is TRBJ1-4; 8 bases line up with TRBD1. The CDR3 length is 15 residues. V lost 4 bases to trimming and J lost 0 bases; unmatched junction nucleotides: 2. Germline assignment: CDR1 SGHNT and CDR2 YYREEE (reference sequence). Here the CDR3 DNA reads TGTGCCAGCAGCGTGGGACAGGCAACTAATGAAAAACTGTTTTTT. It specifies CASSVGQATNEKLFF.

Comment on this clone: Additional DNA sequences in this sample encode the identical CDR3. In DNA, the CDR3 is TGTGCCAGCAGTAGAACAGATAGCAATCAGCCCCAGCATTTT. As protein: CASSRTDSNQPQHF. The chain recombines TRBV6-5 with TRBJ1-5; D remains unclear. CDR1 MNHEY and CDR2 SVGAGI come from the germline V gene. The germline V and J ends were trimmed by 5 bases and 0 bases, with 8 bases remaining between them. The CDR3 runs 14 residues.

This chain joins TRBV4-1 and TRBJ2-7, with TRBD2 matching 8 bases. This CDR3 has 18 amino acids. The J segment lost 6 bases and the V segment lost 0 bases, leaving 16 bases of the junction unmatched. CDR1 and CDR2 (germline): MGHRA, YSYEKL. CDR3 loop: CASSQEEVGPGTRSEQYF. Written as DNA, the CDR3 is TGCGCCAGCAGCCAAGAAGAAGTTGGACCCGGGACTAGAAGCGAGCAGTACTTC.

The chain carries TRBV2 and TRBJ2-7; no firm D call. Germline V gene lookup returns CDR1 SNHLY and CDR2 FYNNEI. V lost 7 bases and J 4 bases, leaving 11 bases between the germline ends. The CDR3 has 12 amino acids. Here the CDR3 reads CASKEDGYEQYF. The CDR3 DNA sequence: TGTGCCAGCAAAGAGGATGGGTACGAGCAGTACTTC.

The genes are TRBV5-8 and TRBJ2-3; 8 bases map to TRBD2. Per germline, CDR1 SGHTS and CDR2 YDEGEE. The CDR3 has 17 amino acids. V lost 0 bases to trimming and J lost 2 bases; unmatched junction nucleotides: 8. CDR3 loop: CASSLASTSGNTDTQYF. CDR3 coding DNA: TGTGCCAGCAGCTTGGCGTCAACTAGCGGCAACACAGATACGCAGTATTTT.

The rearrangement uses TRBV27 and TRBJ2-7; 9 bases agree with TRBD1. From germline, CDR1 is MNHEY and CDR2 SMNVEV (reference sequence). Unmatched junction bases numbered 13, after V lost 5 bases and J lost 5 bases. The CDR3 runs to 16 residues. CDR3 nucleotides: TGTGCCAGCAGTCTCCGTCCGGGACAGGGTGGACACGAGCAGTACTTC. Residues: CASSLRPGQGGHEQYF.

The CDR3 protein is CASSEGTSGNNEQFF. As DNA, the CDR3 is TGTGCCAGCAGTGAGGGCACTAGCGGAAACAATGAGCAGTTCTTC. The J gene is TRBJ2-1, the V gene TRBV6-1, with 8 bases that match TRBD2. The CDR3 contains 15 residues. In germline, CDR1 is MNHNS, CDR2 SASEGT. Trimming at V came to 3 bases and at J to 5 bases, leaving 6 bases not matched to a gene.

This chain uses TRBV6-6 with TRBJ1-1; maybe TRBD1 (6 bases). The germline CDR1 and CDR2 sequences are MNHNY and SVGAGI (reference sequence). Trimming removed 6 bases at V and 5 bases at J, with 16 bases between. CDR3 length: 14 amino acids. CDR3 amino acids: CASSPIGGATEAFF. The DNA of the CDR3 is TGTGCCAGCAGCCCCATAGGGGGGGCGACTGAAGCTTTCTTT.

The CDR3 protein is CASSLGQGSYTF. Written as DNA, the CDR3 is TGTGCCAGCAGCCTAGGACAGGGTAGCTACACCTTC. V usage is TRBV9 and J usage is TRBJ1-2; 8 nucleotides agree with TRBD1. Germline trimming cut 4 bases from V and 9 bases from J; bases unmatched to any gene: 5. The CDR3 sequence is 12 residues long. Germline assignment: CDR1 SGDLS and CDR2 YYNGEE.

The rearrangement uses TRBV9 and TRBJ2-3; 9 bases line up with TRBD2. The CDR3 is 13 residues long. Per the germline V gene, CDR1 is SGDLS and CDR2 is YYNGEE. After removal of 10 bases from V and 0 bases from J, the junction contained 3 bases not matched to a gene. The CDR3 nucleotides read TGTGCCTGCGGGGGGGGAAGCACAGATACGCAGTATTTT. Translated: CACGGGSTDTQYF.

The gene calls are TRBV30 and TRBJ1-2; TRBD1 is a possible D gene (6 bases). The CDR3 covers 14 residues. V was clipped by 2 bases and J by 8 bases, with 18 bases between them. In germline, CDR1 is GTSNPN, CDR2 SVGIG (reference sequence). CDR3: CAWSPGTSASGYTF. CDR3 in DNA: TGTGCCTGGAGTCCCGGGACATCTGCGAGCGGCTACACCTTC.

V and J are TRBV29-1 and TRBJ2-7; D is perhaps TRBD2 (5 bases). CDR3 length: 12 amino acids. Trimming pared 5 bases from V and 2 bases from J, leaving 10 bases between. Germline assignment: CDR1 SQVTM and CDR2 ANQGSEA. The CDR3, as DNA: TGCAGCGTTTCGGACGGGGCCTACGAGCAGTACTTC. Residues: CSVSDGAYEQYF.

The rearrangement joins TRBV19 to TRBJ1-5; TRBD1 might be the D (5 bases). Germline CDR1 and CDR2: LNHDA and SQIVND (reference sequence). This CDR3 is 16 amino acids long. V was pared by 3 bases and J by 1 base, with 13 bases between. The CDR3 sequence is CASSIGQGKSNQPQHF. The CDR3 coding sequence is TGTGCCAGTAGTATTGGGCAGGGAAAGAGCAATCAGCCCCAGCATTTT.

The V call is TRBV28, the J call TRBJ1-5; D may be TRBD1 (5 bases). The V end was cut by 10 bases, the J end by 1 base, with 14 bases between. This CDR3 region has 14 residues. Per the germline V gene, CDR1 is MDHEN and CDR2 is SYDVKM. CDR3 bases: TGTGCCACCACCACCGGGGGGAGCAATCAGCCCCAGCATTTT. It translates to CATTTGGSNQPQHF.

The chain couples TRBV6-2 or TRBV6-3 to TRBJ2-1, with D possibly TRBD1 on 6 matching bases. Germline-derived CDR1 and CDR2 are MNHEY and SVGEGT. The length of the CDR3 is 16 residues. V lost 5 bases, J lost 9 bases, and 23 bases lay in between. The DNA of the CDR3 is TGTGCCAGCAGTCCAGGACTTACAGGGCCCGACGGTGAGCAGTTCTTC. The encoded protein is CASSPGLTGPDGEQFF.

This chain uses TRBV27 with TRBJ1-1; 9 bases are shared with TRBD1. The germline gives CDR1 MNHEY, CDR2 SMNVEV (reference sequence). The junction had 5 bases not matched to a gene; V was cut back by 6 bases and J by 0 bases. The CDR3 has 15 residues. CDR3 region: CASRWRTGVNTEAFF. CDR3 coding DNA: TGTGCCAGCAGATGGAGGACAGGGGTGAACACTGAAGCTTTCTTT.

The chain links TRBV24-1 to TRBJ2-1; D is perhaps TRBD1 (6 bases). This CDR3 has 14 residues. Trimming shortened V by 5 bases and J by 8 bases, and 15 bases separated the two germline ends. The V gene's germline CDR1 is KGHDR and CDR2 SFDVKD. CDR3 bases: TGTGCCACCAGTGCGACAGGACCATTGGATGAGCAGTTCTTC. This sequence encodes CATSATGPLDEQFF.

This clone was seen more than once but under ten times. In nucleotides, the CDR3 is TGTGCCAGCAGCCGCACTCCTTCGACGCAGTATTTT. It specifies CASSRTPSTQYF. V and J are TRBV12-3 or TRBV12-4 and TRBJ2-3; D unresolved. Trimming took off 6 bases at V and 9 bases at J, with 13 bases between the two ends. The CDR3 loop spans 12 amino acids.